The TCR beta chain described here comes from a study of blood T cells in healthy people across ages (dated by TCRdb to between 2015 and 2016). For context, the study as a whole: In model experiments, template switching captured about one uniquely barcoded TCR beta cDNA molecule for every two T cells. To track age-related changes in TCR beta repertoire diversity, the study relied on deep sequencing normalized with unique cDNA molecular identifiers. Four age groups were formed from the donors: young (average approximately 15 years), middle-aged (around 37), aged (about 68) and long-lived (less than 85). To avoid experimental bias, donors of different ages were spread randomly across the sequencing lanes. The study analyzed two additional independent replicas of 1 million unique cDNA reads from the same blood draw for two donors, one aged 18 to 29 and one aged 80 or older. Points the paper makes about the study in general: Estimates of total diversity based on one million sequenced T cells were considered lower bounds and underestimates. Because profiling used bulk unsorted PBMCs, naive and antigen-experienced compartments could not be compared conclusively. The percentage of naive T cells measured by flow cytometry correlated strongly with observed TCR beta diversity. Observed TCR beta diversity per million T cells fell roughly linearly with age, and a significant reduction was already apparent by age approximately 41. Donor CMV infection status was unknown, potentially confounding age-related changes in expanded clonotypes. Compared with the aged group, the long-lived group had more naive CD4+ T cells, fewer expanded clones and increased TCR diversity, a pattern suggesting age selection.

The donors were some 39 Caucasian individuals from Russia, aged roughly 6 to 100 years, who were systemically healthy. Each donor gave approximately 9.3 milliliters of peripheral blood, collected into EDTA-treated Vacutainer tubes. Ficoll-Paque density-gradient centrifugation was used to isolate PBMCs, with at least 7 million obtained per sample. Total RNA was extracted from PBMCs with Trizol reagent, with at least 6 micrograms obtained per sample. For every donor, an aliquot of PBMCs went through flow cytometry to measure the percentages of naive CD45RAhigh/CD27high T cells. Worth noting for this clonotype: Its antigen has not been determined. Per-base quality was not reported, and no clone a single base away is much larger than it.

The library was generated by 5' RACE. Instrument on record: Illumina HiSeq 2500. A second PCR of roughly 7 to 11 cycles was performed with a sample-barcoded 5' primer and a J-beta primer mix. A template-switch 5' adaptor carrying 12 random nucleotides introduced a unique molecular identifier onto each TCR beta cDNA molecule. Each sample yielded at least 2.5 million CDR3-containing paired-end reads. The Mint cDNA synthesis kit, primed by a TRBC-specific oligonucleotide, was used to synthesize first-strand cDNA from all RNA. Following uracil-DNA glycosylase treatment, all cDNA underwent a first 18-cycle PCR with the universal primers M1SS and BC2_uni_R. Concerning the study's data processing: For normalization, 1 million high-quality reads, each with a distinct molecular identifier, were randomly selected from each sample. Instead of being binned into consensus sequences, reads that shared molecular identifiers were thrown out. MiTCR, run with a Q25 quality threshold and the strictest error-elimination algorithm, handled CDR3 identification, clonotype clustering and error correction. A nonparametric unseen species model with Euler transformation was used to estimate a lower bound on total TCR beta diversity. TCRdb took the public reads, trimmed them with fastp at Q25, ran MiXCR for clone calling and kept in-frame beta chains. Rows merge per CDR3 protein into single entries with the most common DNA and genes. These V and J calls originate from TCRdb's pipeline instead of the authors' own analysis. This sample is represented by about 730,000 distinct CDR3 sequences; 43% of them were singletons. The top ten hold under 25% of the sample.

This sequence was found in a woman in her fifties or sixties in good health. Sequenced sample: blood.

The CDR3 reads as follows: CSASRPGTGGMVSNQPQHF. The DNA sequence is as follows: TGCAGTGCTTCCCGACCCGGGACAGGGGGCATGGTTAGCAATCAGCCCCAGCATTTT. This sequence uses TRBV20-1 and TRBJ1-5; the central 12 bases match TRBD1. The CDR3 starts with the cysteine, ends with the phenylalanine, and has 19 residues. Only the CDR3 DNA is retained, 57 bases long and in frame from the first base. The germline V and J ends show losses of 5 bases and 0 bases respectively, and no gene match explains 14 bases of the junction. CDR1 and CDR2, per the germline V gene (reference sequence), are DFQATT and SNEGSKA.